Included here is one T cell receptor beta chain sequence, with context. Its antigen is as yet unknown. This sample is part of a study of graft-versus-host responses after intestinal transplantation. As for the study in general: Induction using anti-thymocyte globulin, followed by tacrolimus and steroids for two to three years, was given to all recipients. The study's findings and limits: The highest levels of circulating GvH clones went along with early declines in HvG clones after transplant.

The CDR3 loop spans 13 amino acids. V lost 0 bases, J lost 7 bases, and 8 bases lay in between. Germline V CDR1 and CDR2: SGDLS, YYNGEE. Libraries were prepared by immunoSEQ multiplex PCR; TCRdb keeps only in-frame clonotypes and omits some of them. The sample has 90,000 to 150,000 clones, roughly 95% seen once. This chain joins TRBV9 and TRBJ1-5; no firm D call. This TCR came from a human donor who received an intestinal transplant. The material sequenced was unstimulated CD8+ T cells sorted from spleen or lymph node cells, taken before intestinal transplant. The CDR3 DNA follows: TGTGCCAGCAGCGTAGGAGGGATCCAGCCCCAGCATTTT. Its translation: CASSVGGIQPQHF.